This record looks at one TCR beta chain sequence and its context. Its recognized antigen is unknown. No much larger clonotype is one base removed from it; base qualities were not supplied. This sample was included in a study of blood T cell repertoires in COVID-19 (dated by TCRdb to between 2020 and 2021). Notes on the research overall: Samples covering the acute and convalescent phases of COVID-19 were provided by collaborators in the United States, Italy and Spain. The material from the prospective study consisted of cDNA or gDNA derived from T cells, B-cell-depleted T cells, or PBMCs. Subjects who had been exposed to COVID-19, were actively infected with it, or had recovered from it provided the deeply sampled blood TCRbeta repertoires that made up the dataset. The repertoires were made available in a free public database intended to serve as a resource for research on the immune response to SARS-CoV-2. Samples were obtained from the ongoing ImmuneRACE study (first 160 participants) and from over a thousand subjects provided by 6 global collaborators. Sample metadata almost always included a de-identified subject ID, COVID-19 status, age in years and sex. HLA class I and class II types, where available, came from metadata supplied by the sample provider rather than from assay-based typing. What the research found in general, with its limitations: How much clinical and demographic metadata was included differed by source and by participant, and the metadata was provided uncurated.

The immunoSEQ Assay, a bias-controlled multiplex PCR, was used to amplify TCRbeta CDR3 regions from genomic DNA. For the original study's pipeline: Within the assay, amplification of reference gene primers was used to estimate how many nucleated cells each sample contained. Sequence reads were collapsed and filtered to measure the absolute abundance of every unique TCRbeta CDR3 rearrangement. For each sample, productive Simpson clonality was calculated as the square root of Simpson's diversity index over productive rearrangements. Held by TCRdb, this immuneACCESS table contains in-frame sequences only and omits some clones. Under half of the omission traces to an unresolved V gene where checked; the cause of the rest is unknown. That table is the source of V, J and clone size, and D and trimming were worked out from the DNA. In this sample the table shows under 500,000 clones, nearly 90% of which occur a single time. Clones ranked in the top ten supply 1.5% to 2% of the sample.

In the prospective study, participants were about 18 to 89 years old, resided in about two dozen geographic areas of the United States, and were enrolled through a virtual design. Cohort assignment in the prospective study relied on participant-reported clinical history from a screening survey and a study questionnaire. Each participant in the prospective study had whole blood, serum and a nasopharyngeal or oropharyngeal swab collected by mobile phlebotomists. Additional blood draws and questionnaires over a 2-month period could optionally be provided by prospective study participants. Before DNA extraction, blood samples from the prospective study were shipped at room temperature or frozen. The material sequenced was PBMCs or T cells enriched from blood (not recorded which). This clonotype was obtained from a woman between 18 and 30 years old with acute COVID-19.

CDR3 sequence: CASSQDNRETQYF. The nucleotide sequence is given as TGTGCCAGCAGCCAAGATAATCGTGAGACCCAGTACTTC. The chain uses TRBV4-2 and TRBJ2-5; there is no confident call for the D gene. The V and J ends are trimmed by 0 bases and 5 bases, leaving 7 bases between them. The CDR3 contains 13 residues, cysteine and phenylalanine counted. Only CDR3 DNA is held: 39 bases, read in frame from base 1. Via the germline V gene, CDR1 is LGHNA and CDR2 YNFKEQ.